The 27 T cell receptor beta chains in this list originate from one sample, sequenced in a study of tumor and adjacent non-tumor tissue in lung cancer. No cell sorting was done before RNA was extracted from the tissue. This non-tumor lung sample came from over 3 cm beyond the tumor edge. The library came from three nested PCR rounds adapted from ARM-PCR protocols. Each CDR3 protein gets one entry after TCRdb re-called the multiplex PCR reads with MiXCR. The sample contains 60,000 to 100,000 distinct CDR3 sequences, less than 85% of which appear only once. Specimen: distant non-tumor lung tissue. The origin of the receptors is a man in his sixties or seventies with non-small cell lung cancer.

This clonotype was detected ten times or more. The chain employs TRBV12-3 or TRBV12-4 and TRBJ2-2; a possible D gene is TRBD2 (5 bases). Trimming removed 2 bases at V and 6 bases at J, with 16 bases between. The CDR3 covers 16 residues. The CDR3 region is CASSLIPGLSAGELFF. As DNA, the CDR3 is TGTGCCAGCAGTTTAATTCCGGGATTGTCGGCCGGGGAGCTGTTTTTT.

About this clonotype: A junction boundary mismatches the germline segment, possibly from a read error. The genes are TRBV29-1 and TRBJ1-2; unclear D gene. Germline CDR1 is SQVTM and CDR2 is ANQGSEA. CDR3 length equals 16 residues. Here the CDR3 reads CSAVPYQSSVEDGYTF. As DNA, the CDR3 is TGCAGCGCTGTCCCCTATCAATCCTCGGTAGAAGATGGCTACACCTTT.

Note on this clonotype: A read error may be the cause here, since a much bigger clone is one base away. The chain is built from TRBV10-1 and TRBJ2-1; no firm D call. This CDR3 contains 13 residues. In germline, CDR1 is WNHNN, CDR2 SYGVQD (reference sequence). The CDR3 sequence: CASNEYLVNEQFF. In nucleotides, the CDR3 is TGCGCCAGCAATGAGTATCTGGTGAATGAGCAGTTCTTC.

Notes on this clonotype: Germline is not matched at one junction end, which may reflect a read error. The J gene is TRBJ2-7, the V gene TRBV12-3 or TRBV12-4; 7 bases match TRBD1. The CDR3 extends over 17 amino acids. CDR3 loop: CTSSLLLGQESSMEQYF. The DNA of the CDR3 is TGTACCAGCAGCCTTCTGCTCGGACAGGAATCTTCAATGGAGCAGTACTTC.

Note on this clonotype: One end of the junction is discordant with germline, which a read error may explain. J is TRBJ2-5 and V is TRBV29-1; D may be TRBD1 (6 bases). The CDR3 contains 16 residues. Germline V gives CDR1 SQVTM, CDR2 ANQGSEA. In DNA form, the CDR3 reads TGCAGCGCCAAGCCCTACATCCAGACAGGTGAAGAGAACCAGTACTTC. As protein: CSAKPYIQTGEENQYF.

This clonotype appeared many times. The J gene is TRBJ1-1, the V gene TRBV20-1; D may be TRBD1 (6 bases). With 4 bases removed from V and 5 bases from J, the gap between germline ends came to 17 bases. The CDR3 loop spans 14 amino acids. The V gene's germline CDR1 is DFQATT and CDR2 SNEGSKA (reference sequence). Here the CDR3 reads CSATRGRGFTEAFF. CDR3 nucleotide sequence: TGCAGTGCTACCAGGGGACGGGGGTTTACTGAAGCTTTCTTT.

A remark on this clonotype: A read error may account for a junction end that differs from germline. This chain connects TRBV29-1 to TRBJ1-2; D perhaps matches TRBD1 (5 bases). The CDR3 runs to 16 residues. Per the germline V gene, CDR1 is SQVTM and CDR2 is ANQGSEA. CDR3 in amino acids: CSVEDSDADSPYDYTF. CDR3 nucleotides: TGTAGCGTTGAAGACAGCGATGCTGACAGTCCCTATGACTACACCTTC.

This clonotype appeared many times. This chain joins TRBV5-1 and TRBJ2-1, with no clear D. CDR1 is SGHRS and CDR2 is YFSETQ in the germline V gene. The length of the CDR3 is 12 residues. The ends were cut back, 2 bases at V and 7 bases at J, with 7 bases in the middle. CDR3 in amino acids: CASSFERNEQFF. The CDR3 DNA reads as TGCGCCAGCAGCTTTGAGAGGAATGAGCAGTTCTTC.

The chain links TRBV5-6 to TRBJ2-1; TRBD2 matches 10 bases. Trimming took 1 base from V and 7 from J; bases not matched to a gene: 11. CDR3 length: 17 residues. Per the germline V gene, CDR1 is SGHDT and CDR2 is YYEEEE. CDR3 sequence reads: CASSLWLSSGGRNEQFF. The CDR3, as DNA: TGTGCCAGCAGCTTGTGGTTGAGTAGCGGGGGGAGAAATGAGCAGTTCTTC.

J is TRBJ2-2 and V is TRBV5-1; D is possibly TRBD2 (6 bases). The CDR3 consists of 17 residues. CDR1 is SGHRS, CDR2 YFSETQ, per germline. V was trimmed by 1 base and J by 15 bases, leaving 28 bases between them. The CDR3 region has the DNA TGCGCCAGCAGCTTGAAGGATGAAGGGGACTCAACCGGTGAGATGTTTTTT. Translating gives CASSLKDEGDSTGEMFF.

Remarks on this clonotype: Sequence at one end of the junction differs from germline and may be a read error. The J gene is TRBJ1-1, the V gene TRBV10-3, with 7 nucleotides matching TRBD1. Germline loops: CDR1 ENHRY, CDR2 SYGVKD. The CDR3 length is 15 residues. The DNA of the CDR3 is TGTGCCATCAGTGCAAAGACAGGGAGTGACAATGAAGCTATCTTT. Translated, it gives CAISAKTGSDNEAIF.

About this clonotype: Being one base from a much bigger clone, this may be a read error. The chain's CDR3 is CASSDTRGPYEQNF. The CDR3, as DNA: TGTGCCAGCAGTGATACCAGGGGTCCCTACGAGCAGAACTTC. The V call is TRBV6-1, the J call TRBJ2-7; D may be TRBD1 (6 bases). Germline V CDR1 and CDR2: MNHNS, SASEGT. This CDR3 region has 14 residues.

As for this clonotype: A junction boundary mismatches the germline segment, possibly from a read error. The chain links TRBV28 to TRBJ2-1; the match to TRBD1 covers 7 bases. The length of the CDR3 is 11 residues. Germline V gene lookup returns CDR1 MDHEN and CDR2 SYDVKM. CDR3 residues: CAIRDRVEQFF. Here the CDR3 DNA reads TGTGCCATCAGAGACAGGGTTGAGCAGTTTTTC.

Details on this clonotype: A much larger clone lies one base from this, so it may be a read error. The CDR3 loop is CASNLEVAGGNEKLFF. The CDR3 coding sequence is TGTGCCAGCAATTTAGAAGTGGCAGGGGGCAATGAAAAACTGTTTTTT. The chain combines TRBV28 with TRBJ1-4, with 8 bases that match TRBD1. The CDR3 consists of 16 residues. Germline CDR1 MDHEN, CDR2 SYDVKM.

Only one count was recorded for this clonotype. V and J are TRBV11-2 and TRBJ2-3; D is perhaps TRBD2 (7 bases). This CDR3 is built from 16 residues. V was pared by 3 bases and J by 7 bases, with 20 bases between. Germline CDR1 SGHAT, CDR2 FQNNGV. CDR3 in DNA: TGTGCCAGCAGCTTCGGGGGGCTAACACTAACATATACGCAGTATTTT. This gives the protein CASSFGGLTLTYTQYF.

The CDR3 bases are TGTGATAGCAGAGCCTGGGACAGGGGACTAGGGCAGTTCTTC. Protein product: CDSRAWDRGLGQFF. The V and J genes are TRBV6-1 and TRBJ2-1, with 10 bases lining up with TRBD1. Per the germline V gene, CDR1 is MNHNS and CDR2 is SASEGT. This CDR3 spans 14 amino acids.

With regard to this clonotype: The final CDR3 position lacks the conserved phenylalanine or tryptophan, pointing to a likely read error. The CDR3 sequence is CASGLDQTTGEAFV. CDR3 coding DNA: TGTGCCAGCGGCCTCGACCAAACGACCGGAGAAGCTTTCGTT. The rearrangement links TRBV4-2 to TRBJ1-1; no reliable D call. Trimming pared 8 bases from V and 8 bases from J, leaving 21 bases between. The V gene's germline CDR1 is LGHNA and CDR2 YNFKEQ. The CDR3 spans 14 residues.

About this clonotype itself: Mismatch with germline at one junction end may stem from a read error. The chain uses TRBV29-1 and TRBJ2-7; 9 nucleotides line up with TRBD1. The CDR3 runs to 14 residues. CDR1 and CDR2 from the germline V gene are SQVTM and ANQGSEA. CDR3 residues: CTVEDWPTGGEQYF. The CDR3 DNA sequence: TGCACCGTTGAAGATTGGCCGACAGGGGGCGAGCAGTACTTC.

This clonotype was observed many times. The V and J genes are TRBV28 and TRBJ2-2; D perhaps matches TRBD2 (6 bases). V was trimmed by 6 bases and J by 3 bases, leaving 20 bases between them. Germline V gene data show CDR1 as MDHEN and CDR2 as SYDVKM. This CDR3 spans 17 amino acids. CDR3 in amino acids: CASSRFAGTRYTGELFF. Written as DNA, the CDR3 is TGTGCCAGCAGCCGCTTTGCGGGAACTCGATACACCGGGGAGCTGTTTTTT.

The rearrangement links TRBV29-1 to TRBJ1-5; 7 bases line up with TRBD1. Germline V gives CDR1 SQVTM, CDR2 ANQGSEA. The CDR3 totals 18 residues. Germline trimming cut 0 bases from V and 2 bases from J; bases unmatched to any gene: 13. DNA for the CDR3: TGCAGCGTTGAAGATGTATGGGACAGCGGGATTGGCAATCAGCCCCAGCATTTT. It translates to CSVEDVWDSGIGNQPQHF.

On this clonotype itself: One end of the junction does not line up with germline, which may come from a read error. The chain carries TRBV4-3 and TRBJ2-1; a possible D gene is TRBD2 (6 bases). CDR1 and CDR2 from the germline V gene are LGHNA and YSLEER. The CDR3 totals 17 residues. CDR3 residues: CATSQELTGRRAHEQFF. In nucleotides, the CDR3 is TGCGCCACCAGCCAAGAATTGACGGGGAGGAGAGCCCATGAGCAGTTCTTC.

Concerning this clonotype itself: A junction end diverges from the germline sequence, so it may reflect a read error. The rearrangement joins TRBV11-2 to TRBJ2-2; 7 nucleotides match TRBD1. Germline V CDR1 and CDR2: SGHAT, FQNNGV. CDR3 length: 16 amino acids. This CDR3 is CGSNLMGTGVVGELFF. In DNA form, the CDR3 reads TGTGGCAGCAACTTAATGGGTACAGGGGTTGTCGGGGAGCTGTTTTTT.

Note on this clonotype: Being one base from a much bigger clone, this may be a read error. V and J are TRBV5-1 and TRBJ1-1, with 7 bases lining up with TRBD1. The junction had 5 bases not matched to a gene; V was cut back by 5 bases and J by 1 base. Germline loops: CDR1 SGHRS, CDR2 YFSETQ. This CDR3 spans 14 amino acids. The CDR3 sequence is CASRSGTENTEAFF. CDR3 bases: TGCGCCAGCAGAAGTGGGACAGAGAACACTGAAGCTTTCTTT.

A remark on this clonotype: Mismatch with germline at one junction end may stem from a read error. The chain uses TRBV4-1 and TRBJ2-2, with 11 bases fitting TRBD2. The CDR3 consists of 20 residues. Germline V gene data show CDR1 as MGHRA and CDR2 as YSYEKL. CDR3 amino acids: CACRARGSSGGPRGIWELFF. The CDR3, as DNA: TGCGCCTGCAGAGCAAGAGGGTCTAGCGGGGGGCCGCGGGGAATCTGGGAGCTGTTTTTT.

A note on this clonotype: The missing conserved phenylalanine or tryptophan at the end of this CDR3 makes a read error likely. The chain is built from TRBV29-1 and TRBJ1-1, with D hard to call. The CDR3 is made up of 12 amino acids. Germline-derived CDR1 and CDR2 are SQVTM and ANQGSEA. V was pared by 8 bases and J by 6 bases, with 16 bases between. The CDR3 DNA is TGCAGCATTGTGGTGGAGAGGCCTGAAGCTTTCCTT. Its translation is CSIVVERPEAFL.

This clonotype was detected only once. The chain recombines TRBV6-5 with TRBJ2-2; 11 bases match TRBD1. Germline V gene data show CDR1 as MNHEY and CDR2 as SVGAGI. Trimming at V came to 1 base and at J to 10 bases, leaving 17 bases not matched to a gene. The CDR3 has 19 residues. The chain's CDR3 is CASSYYPPGTGGSGAELFF. CDR3 bases: TGTGCCAGCAGTTACTACCCCCCCGGGACAGGGGGTAGTGGGGCGGAGCTGTTTTTT.

A note on this clonotype: Mismatch with germline at one junction end may stem from a read error. The rearrangement links TRBV29-1 to TRBJ1-2; D gene ambiguous. Germline lookup yields CDR1 SQVTM and CDR2 ANQGSEA. This CDR3 comprises 11 residues. In DNA form, the CDR3 reads TGCAGGGTTCTGCGGGCGGATGGCTACACATTC. This sequence encodes CRVLRADGYTF.